This is a list of T cell receptor beta chains from one sample in a study of vaccination and CD4 T cells after COVID-19. These receptors' antigens are unknown. TCRdb re-derived calls from the PCR reads in MiXCR, one entry per CDR3 protein. This table has 9,500 to 15,000 distinct CDR3 sequences, roughly 38% appearing once. The sequencing sample was made of cultured CD4+ T cells from blood. The receptors were sampled from a human donor with COVID-19. CDR3s include the opening cysteine and the closing phenylalanine or tryptophan. Fields, in order: J gene, D gene, clone size, V gene, CDR3 protein, CDR3 DNA. D genes are given only for firm matches. Clone size appears in some rows only: once, few, many, or a class for an expanded clone.

j_call: TRBJ1-5
d_call: TRBD1
clone_size: .
v_call: TRBV19
cdr3_aa: CASRQGGQPQHF
cdr3_nt: TGTGCCAGTCGACAGGGAGGCCAGCCCCAGCATTTT

j_call: TRBJ1-3
d_call: .
clone_size: few
v_call: TRBV20-1
cdr3_aa: CSARTDAASGNTIYF
cdr3_nt: TGCAGTGCCCGGACCGACGCAGCCTCTGGAAACACCATATATTTT

j_call: TRBJ1-6
d_call: TRBD1
clone_size: .
v_call: TRBV6-2/TRBV6-3
cdr3_aa: CASSALDRGWNSPLHF
cdr3_nt: TGTGCCAGCAGCGCCTTGGACAGGGGATGGAATTCACCCCTCCACTTT

j_call: TRBJ2-3
d_call: TRBD2
clone_size: few
v_call: TRBV7-3
cdr3_aa: CASSLLAGGMDTQYF
cdr3_nt: TGTGCCAGCAGCTTACTAGCGGGGGGGATGGATACGCAGTATTTT

j_call: TRBJ2-5
d_call: TRBD1
clone_size: few
v_call: TRBV6-1
cdr3_aa: CASRWGQGPWGETQYF
cdr3_nt: TGTGCCAGCAGGTGGGGACAGGGCCCATGGGGAGAGACCCAGTACTTC

j_call: TRBJ2-2
d_call: .
clone_size: few
v_call: TRBV24-1
cdr3_aa: CATSDSGRGPNTGELFF
cdr3_nt: TGTGCCACCAGTGATTCCGGCAGGGGACCTAACACCGGGGAGCTGTTTTTT

j_call: TRBJ2-5
d_call: TRBD1
clone_size: .
v_call: TRBV4-3
cdr3_aa: CASSQEATGAWAQYF
cdr3_nt: TGCGCCAGCAGCCAAGAAGCGACAGGGGCTTGGGCCCAGTACTTC

j_call: TRBJ1-2
d_call: .
clone_size: medium-sized
v_call: TRBV6-1
cdr3_aa: CASHERQDHYGYTF
cdr3_nt: TGTGCCAGCCACGAGAGACAGGACCACTATGGCTACACCTTC

j_call: TRBJ2-1
d_call: TRBD2
clone_size: few
v_call: TRBV20-1
cdr3_aa: CSTRLAGHREQFF
cdr3_nt: TGCAGTACTCGACTAGCGGGGCATAGGGAGCAGTTCTTC

j_call: TRBJ1-1
d_call: .
clone_size: .
v_call: TRBV19
cdr3_aa: CASSIGNRDGEAFF
cdr3_nt: TGTGCCAGTAGTATTGGTAATCGGGACGGTGAAGCTTTCTTT

j_call: TRBJ1-5
d_call: .
clone_size: .
v_call: TRBV6-5
cdr3_aa: CASSFSSGQPQHF
cdr3_nt: TGTGCCAGCAGTTTCAGCAGCGGGCAGCCCCAGCATTTT

j_call: TRBJ2-7
d_call: .
clone_size: .
v_call: TRBV27
cdr3_aa: CASSFAQGQPYEQYF
cdr3_nt: TGTGCCAGCAGTTTTGCACAGGGCCAACCCTACGAGCAGTACTTC

j_call: TRBJ2-1
d_call: TRBD2
clone_size: .
v_call: TRBV5-1
cdr3_aa: CASSTGTSVLNEQFF
cdr3_nt: TGCGCCAGCAGCACCGGGACTAGCGTACTCAATGAGCAGTTCTTC

j_call: TRBJ1-6
d_call: .
clone_size: .
v_call: TRBV6-1
cdr3_aa: CASTLGQGNSLHF
cdr3_nt: TGTGCCAGCACCCTGGGACAAGGGAACTCCCTCCACTTT

j_call: TRBJ2-3
d_call: TRBD2
clone_size: .
v_call: TRBV6-1
cdr3_aa: CASSALAGGPTDTQYF
cdr3_nt: TGTGCCAGCAGTGCCCTAGCGGGGGGGCCGACAGATACGCAGTATTTT

j_call: TRBJ2-3
d_call: TRBD2
clone_size: .
v_call: TRBV6-1
cdr3_aa: CASMKGSGTSGGREVTQYF
cdr3_nt: TGTGCCAGCATGAAGGGTTCGGGGACTAGCGGGGGGAGGGAGGTAACGCAGTATTTT

j_call: TRBJ2-2
d_call: TRBD1
clone_size: few
v_call: TRBV7-7
cdr3_aa: CASSPGQGSGELFF
cdr3_nt: TGTGCTAGCAGCCCCGGACAGGGCTCCGGGGAGCTGTTTTTT

j_call: TRBJ2-7
d_call: .
clone_size: .
v_call: TRBV20-1
cdr3_aa: CSATWVEGSYEQYF
cdr3_nt: TGCAGTGCTACGTGGGTTGAGGGCTCCTACGAGCAGTACTTC

j_call: TRBJ1-1
d_call: TRBD1
clone_size: .
v_call: TRBV7-9
cdr3_aa: CASSPDRQGTEAFF
cdr3_nt: TGTGCCAGCAGCCCAGACCGACAGGGAACTGAAGCTTTCTTT

j_call: TRBJ2-7
d_call: .
clone_size: .
v_call: TRBV2
cdr3_aa: CASSNTGSPPSEQYF
cdr3_nt: TGTGCCAGCAGTAACACTGGCTCCCCACCTAGCGAGCAGTACTTC

j_call: TRBJ2-1
d_call: .
clone_size: .
v_call: TRBV27
cdr3_aa: CASSFRGASYNEQFF
cdr3_nt: TGTGCCAGCAGTTTCCGGGGGGCCTCCTACAATGAGCAGTTCTTC

j_call: TRBJ2-3
d_call: .
clone_size: .
v_call: TRBV6-1
cdr3_aa: CASINKNTQYF
cdr3_nt: TGTGCCAGCATCAACAAAAATACGCAGTATTTT

j_call: TRBJ2-7
d_call: TRBD1
clone_size: once
v_call: TRBV10-2
cdr3_aa: CASRDPKTWTGSYEQYF
cdr3_nt: TGCGCCAGCAGGGACCCTAAGACCTGGACAGGTTCCTACGAGCAGTACTTC